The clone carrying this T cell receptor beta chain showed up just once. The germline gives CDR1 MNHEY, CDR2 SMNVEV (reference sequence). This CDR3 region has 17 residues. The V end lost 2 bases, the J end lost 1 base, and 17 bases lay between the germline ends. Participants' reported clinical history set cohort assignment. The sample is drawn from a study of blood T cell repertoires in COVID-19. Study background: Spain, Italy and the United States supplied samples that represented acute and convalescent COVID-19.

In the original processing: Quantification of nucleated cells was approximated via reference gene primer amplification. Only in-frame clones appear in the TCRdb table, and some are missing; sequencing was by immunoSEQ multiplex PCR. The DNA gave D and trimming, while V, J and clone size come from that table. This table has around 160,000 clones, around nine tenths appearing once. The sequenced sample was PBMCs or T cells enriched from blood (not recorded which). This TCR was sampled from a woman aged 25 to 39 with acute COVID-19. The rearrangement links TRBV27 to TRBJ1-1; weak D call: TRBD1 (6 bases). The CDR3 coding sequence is TGTGCCAGCAGTTTAATACGACGGGGGGCGACGAACACTGAAGCTTTCTTT. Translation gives CASSLIRRGATNTEAFF.